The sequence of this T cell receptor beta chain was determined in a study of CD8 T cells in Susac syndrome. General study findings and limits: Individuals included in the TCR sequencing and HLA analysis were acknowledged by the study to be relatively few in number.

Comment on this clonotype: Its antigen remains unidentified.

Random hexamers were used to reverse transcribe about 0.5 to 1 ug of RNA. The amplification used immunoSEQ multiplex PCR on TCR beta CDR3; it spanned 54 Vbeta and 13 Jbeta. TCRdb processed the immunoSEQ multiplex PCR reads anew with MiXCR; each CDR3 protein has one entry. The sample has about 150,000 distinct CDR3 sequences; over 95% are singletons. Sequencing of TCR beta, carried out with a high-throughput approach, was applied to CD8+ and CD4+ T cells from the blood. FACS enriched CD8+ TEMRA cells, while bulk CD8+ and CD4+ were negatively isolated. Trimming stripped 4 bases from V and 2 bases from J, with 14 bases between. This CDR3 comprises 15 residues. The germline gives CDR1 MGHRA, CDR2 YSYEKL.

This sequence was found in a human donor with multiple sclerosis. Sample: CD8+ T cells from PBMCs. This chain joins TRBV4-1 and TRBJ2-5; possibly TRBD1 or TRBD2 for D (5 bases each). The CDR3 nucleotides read TGCGCCAGCAGCCTCAACCCGGGACCACAAGAGACCCAGTACTTC. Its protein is CASSLNPGPQETQYF.